A selection of T cell receptor beta chains follows, all from one sample in a study of cytomegalovirus exposure and HLA in healthy donors. Sequenced by immunoSEQ multiplex PCR; TCRdb stores in-frame clones only, minus some. Among about 76,000 clones, 94% were seen once, and the ten largest hold approximately 2%. The sample consisted of PBMCs. The receptors were gathered from a woman between 18 and 29 years old in good health and CMV-seropositive. The CDR3 runs from the conserved cysteine through the conserved F or W. A D gene is named only where the DNA matches it firmly. Clone size, where shown, is once, few, many, or a class for clones that have expanded.

15	TRBV5-6	.	.	TRBJ1-5	TGTGCCAGCAGCTTGTGGGGGGTGGCCTCCCAGCCCCAGCATTTT	CASSLWGVASQPQHF
16	TRBV7-2	.	TRBD1	TRBJ1-2	TGTGCCAGCAGCTTAGGGCCGGACAGGGTGAAGTATGGCTACACCTTC	CASSLGPDRVKYGYTF
14	TRBV12-5	.	.	TRBJ1-5	TGTGCTAGTGCCTCAGGGTTAGGCAATCAGCCCCAGCATTTT	CASASGLGNQPQHF
13	TRBV30	.	TRBD1	TRBJ1-5	TGTGCCTGGAAGGGACAGGGACTAACGCCCCAGCATTTT	CAWKGQGLTPQHF
15	TRBV6-1	.	.	TRBJ2-7	TGTGCCAGCAAAGGGCAGACAGGGAGGTTCTACGAGCAGTACTTC	CASKGQTGRFYEQYF
15	TRBV6-5	.	TRBD1	TRBJ1-1	TGTGCCAGCAGTCTCTGGACAGGGTCGACTAATGAAGCTTTCTTT	CASSLWTGSTNEAFF
16	TRBV27	.	.	TRBJ2-2	TGTGCCAGCACTTCGATCCTTGGACATCCAGGGGGGGAGCTGTTTTTT	CASTSILGHPGGELFF
14	TRBV29-1	.	TRBD1	TRBJ2-1	TGCAGCGCCGAGACAGGGAGCTCCTACAATGAGCAGTTCTTC	CSAETGSSYNEQFF
17	TRBV7-8	.	.	TRBJ1-5	TGTGCCAGCAGCGTAGCGGTGTTTGCAGGGGGCAATCAGCCCCAGCATTTT	CASSVAVFAGGNQPQHF
13	TRBV6-5	.	.	TRBJ2-1	TGTGCCAGCAGGCCGGGTCCGTACAATGAGCAGTTCTTC	CASRPGPYNEQFF
11	TRBV30	.	.	TRBJ1-1	TGTGCCTGGAGGTATTCCACTGAAGCTTTCTTT	CAWRYSTEAFF
15	TRBV9	.	TRBD2	TRBJ2-1	TGTGCCAGCAGCGGAGGGACTAGCCTGTATAATGAGCAGTTCTTC	CASSGGTSLYNEQFF
14	TRBV18	.	TRBD2	TRBJ2-4	TGTGCCAGCTCCGAGACTAGCGGGAGAGACATTCAGTACTTC	CASSETSGRDIQYF
14	TRBV2	.	.	TRBJ1-4	TGTGCCAGCAGGCCTGACAGAGCTAATGAAAAACTGTTTTTT	CASRPDRANEKLFF
15	TRBV10-2	.	TRBD1	TRBJ2-7	TGCGCCAGCAGTGGGGGGACAGACTATACCTACGAGCAGTACTTC	CASSGGTDYTYEQYF
13	TRBV7-2	.	.	TRBJ1-2	TGTGCCAGCAGCTTAGAGGGAGTCTATGGCTACACCTTC	CASSLEGVYGYTF
15	TRBV19	.	.	TRBJ2-3	TGTGCCAGTACCATCAGAGGGAGTGGCACAGATACGCAGTATTTT	CASTIRGSGTDTQYF
14	TRBV5-1	.	.	TRBJ1-1	TGCGCCAGCAGCGCGGGGGGAGGGAACACTGAAGCTTTCTTT	CASSAGGGNTEAFF
15	TRBV10-1	.	TRBD1	TRBJ2-3	TGCGCCAGCAGTGAGGGGACAGGGGGTAAAGATACGCAGTATTTT	CASSEGTGGKDTQYF
16	TRBV18	.	.	TRBJ2-2	TGTGCCAGCTCACCAAGCGGCGCAGGGGTCACCGGGGAGCTGTTTTTT	CASSPSGAGVTGELFF
15	TRBV5-1	.	TRBD2	TRBJ2-1	TGCGCCAGCAGCTTGAGTGCTAGCGGGTACAATGAGCAGTTCTTC	CASSLSASGYNEQFF
14	TRBV19	.	.	TRBJ1-2	TGTGCCAGTAGTATAGGTACCCAAACGGAGGGCTACACCTTC	CASSIGTQTEGYTF
16	TRBV7-8	.	.	TRBJ2-3	TGTGCCAGCAGCCCACGCCAGGGATCCAGCACAGATACGCAGTATTTT	CASSPRQGSSTDTQYF
13	TRBV30	.	.	TRBJ2-2	TGTGCCTGGAGTCAGGGTAGTCCCGGGGAGCTGTTTTTT	CAWSQGSPGELFF
10	TRBV5-1	.	.	TRBJ1-1	TGCGCCATCGTTAACACTGAAGCTTTCTTT	CAIVNTEAFF
15	TRBV9	.	.	TRBJ2-2	TGTGCCAGCAGCGTAGCCGGGACACAAGTTGGGGAGCTGTTTTTT	CASSVAGTQVGELFF
16	TRBV7-2	.	.	TRBJ2-4	TGTGCCAGCAGCTTACAACAGGGAGCGGCCAAAAACATTCAGTACTTC	CASSLQQGAAKNIQYF
15	TRBV29-1	once	.	TRBJ2-5	TGCAGCGTCCGGGCTCGGGGGGCGAGCCAAGAGACCCAGTACTTC	CSVRARGASQETQYF
18	TRBV11-2	.	.	TRBJ2-3	TGTGCCAGCAGCTTAGAAGGATGGAGGGCCCCCCCATCAGATACGCAGTATTTT	CASSLEGWRAPPSDTQYF
15	TRBV7-2	.	.	TRBJ2-1	TGTGCCAGCAGCGGAGCCTGGAGGCCCTACAATGAGCAGTTCTTC	CASSGAWRPYNEQFF
15	TRBV4-1	.	TRBD2	TRBJ2-7	TGCGCCAGCAGCCCCCGACTAGCGGGAAACTACGAGCAGTACTTC	CASSPRLAGNYEQYF
15	TRBV7-9	.	TRBD2	TRBJ2-2	TGTGCCAGCAGCCCCGGACTAGCGGAAACCGGGGAGCTGTTTTTT	CASSPGLAETGELFF
14	TRBV27	once	.	TRBJ2-7	TGTGCCAGCAGCTATTCAGGGGTTTCCTACGAGCAGTACTTC	CASSYSGVSYEQYF
12	TRBV9	.	.	TRBJ2-1	TGTGCCAGCAGCGTTAACTACAATGAGCAGTTCTTC	CASSVNYNEQFF
16	TRBV6-1	.	.	TRBJ1-5	TGTGCCAGCAGTGACCAGACAGGTTGGAGCAATCAGCCCCAGCATTTT	CASSDQTGWSNQPQHF
15	TRBV9	.	TRBD2	TRBJ2-7	TGTGCCAGCAGCGTAGGGGGACTAGAGGGCTACGAGCAGTACTTC	CASSVGGLEGYEQYF
16	TRBV4-2	once	.	TRBJ2-3	TGTGCCAGCAGCCGCCCCCAGGACTGGGGCACAGATACGCAGTATTTT	CASSRPQDWGTDTQYF
14	TRBV5-1	.	.	TRBJ1-1	TGCGCCAGCACCTGGGGTAACGGAGGCACTGAAGCTTTCTTT	CASTWGNGGTEAFF
16	TRBV9	.	TRBD2	TRBJ2-7	TGTGCCAGCAGCTCTCCCGCTAGCGGGAGGAGTAGCGAGCAGTACTTC	CASSSPASGRSSEQYF
16	TRBV7-6	.	TRBD2	TRBJ2-2	TGTGCCAGCAGCTTAGCGACCGGGACTATAACCGGGGAGCTGTTTTTT	CASSLATGTITGELFF
12	TRBV29-1	once	TRBD1	TRBJ1-1	TGCAGCGTTGAATCGGTCCAGGGGGTGGCTTTCTTT	CSVESVQGVAFF